This T cell receptor beta chain was captured in a study of T-cell memory formation after mild COVID-19 (dated by TCRdb to 2020 to 2022). For context, the study as a whole: TCR sequence clusters from the two donors were largely donor specific. T-cell clones expanding and contracting after mild COVID-19 in a couple of donors were tracked by longitudinal TCRalpha and TCRbeta repertoire sequencing. The cohort was made up of two young adult volunteers, one female and one male, who were previously healthy.

Data came from an Illumina NovaSeq 6000. TCRalpha and TCRbeta cDNA libraries were constructed by 5'RACE with constant-segment primers, with sample barcodes and unique molecular identifiers being introduced. RNA was extracted from every sample with Trizol reagent. Libraries were amplified in two PCR steps, with a second sample barcode and Illumina TruSeq adapters added in the second step. Sequencing of the libraries was done on an Illumina NovaSeq, producing 2 x 150 bp paired-end reads. The original pipeline was this. Demultiplexing of reads and collapsing into UMI-guided consensus sequences were performed with migec v1.2.7. Using mixcr v2.1.11, the UMI consensuses were aligned to TRA and TRB V and J templates and assembled into clonotypes. A clonotype was counted as expanded or contracted only if both edgeR and NoisET called the change significant, with noise models trained on biological replicates. For edgeR calls, the thresholds were a false discovery rate-adjusted p below 0.01 and a log2 fold-change of 1. As an exploratory analysis of dynamics, max-normalized trajectories of the 1000 most abundant clonotypes were examined with PCA combined with hierarchical clustering. Each responding clone was given a CD4 or CD8 phenotype based on the CD4+ and CD8+ repertoires, which had been sequenced separately. TCRdb reprocessed the public reads (quality trimming at Q25 with fastp, clone calling with MiXCR) and kept in-frame beta chains. For every CDR3 protein sequence, its rows merge into one entry that carries the most common genes and DNA. None of the V and J calls come from the authors' own analysis; TCRdb made them. Across this sample there are some 350,000 distinct CDR3 sequences, with 10% to 15% seen only once. 20% to 25% of the sample belongs to the ten largest clones.

A few counts support this clonotype. Its antigen has not been determined. The record has no base qualities; no much larger clone is one base away. Counted from cysteine to phenylalanine, this CDR3 has 14 amino acids. This entry keeps only the CDR3 DNA: 42 bases, framed from base 1. V is trimmed back by 6 bases and J by 4 bases, and the junction contains 3 bases that no gene match accounts for. The CDR1 and CDR2 encoded by the germline V gene (reference sequence) are MNHNY and SVGAGI. PBMCs were isolated by Ficoll-Paque density gradient centrifugation. General study outcomes and caveats: Contracting CD4+ clones appeared mostly in the CM and EM memory subsets, whereas CD8+ clones were enriched in EMRA. Clones that contracted from day 15 to 85 showed balanced CD4/CD8 phenotypes, whereas a second wave of clones that expanded from day 15 to 37 leaned towards CD4+. SARS-CoV-2 specificity was not confirmed for the second-wave clones peaking on day 37. The study covered only two mild cases, and larger cohorts including severe cases with pre-infection samples were considered necessary. The detection of some responding clones in pre-infection memory suggests that pre-existing cross-reactive memory T cells joined the SARS-CoV-2 response.

Material for sequencing was PBMCs or a T cell subset sorted from them (not recorded which). The TCR was taken from a man aged 18 to 30 who had mild COVID-19 (a few samples of this study predate the infection). The sample titles of this study are shuffled in the database, so cell type and time point are left out; the donor was told from shared clones. The rearrangement combines TRBV6-6 with TRBJ2-7, and TRBD2 matches 13 of the central bases. The nucleotides are TGTGCCAGCAGCACTAGCGGGGGGGTTTACGAGCAGTACTTC. Translated, this gives CASSTSGGVYEQYF.